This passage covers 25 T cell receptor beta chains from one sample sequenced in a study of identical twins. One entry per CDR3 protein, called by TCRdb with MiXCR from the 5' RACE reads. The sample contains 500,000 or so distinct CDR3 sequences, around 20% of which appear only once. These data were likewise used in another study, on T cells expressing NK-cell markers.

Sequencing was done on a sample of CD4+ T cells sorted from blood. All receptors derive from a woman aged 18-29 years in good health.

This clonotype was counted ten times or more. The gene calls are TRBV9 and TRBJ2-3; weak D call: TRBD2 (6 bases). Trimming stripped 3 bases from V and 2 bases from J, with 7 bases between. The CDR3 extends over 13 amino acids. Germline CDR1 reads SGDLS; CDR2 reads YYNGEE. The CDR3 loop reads CASSGGVTDTQYF. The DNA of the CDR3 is TGTGCCAGCAGCGGGGGGGTCACAGATACGCAGTATTTT.

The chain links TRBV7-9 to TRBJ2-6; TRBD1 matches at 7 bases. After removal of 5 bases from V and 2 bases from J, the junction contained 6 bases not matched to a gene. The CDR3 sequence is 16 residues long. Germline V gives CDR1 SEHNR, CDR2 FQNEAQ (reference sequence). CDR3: CASSRDRLPGANVLTF. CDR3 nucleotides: TGTGCCAGCAGCCGGGACAGACTACCTGGGGCCAACGTCCTGACTTTC.

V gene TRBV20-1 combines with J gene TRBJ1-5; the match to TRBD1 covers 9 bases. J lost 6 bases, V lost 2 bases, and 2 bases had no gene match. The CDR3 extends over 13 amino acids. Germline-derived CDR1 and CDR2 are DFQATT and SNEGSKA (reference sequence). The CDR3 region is CSARTGGGQPQHF. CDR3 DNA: TGCAGTGCTAGAACAGGGGGCGGTCAGCCCCAGCATTTT.

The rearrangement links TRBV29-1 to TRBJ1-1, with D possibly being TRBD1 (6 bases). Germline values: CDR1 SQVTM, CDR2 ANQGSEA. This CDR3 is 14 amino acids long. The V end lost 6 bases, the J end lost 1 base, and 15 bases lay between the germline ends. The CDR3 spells CSVLTGGTNTEAFF. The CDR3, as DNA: TGCAGCGTCTTGACAGGCGGCACGAACACTGAAGCTTTCTTT.

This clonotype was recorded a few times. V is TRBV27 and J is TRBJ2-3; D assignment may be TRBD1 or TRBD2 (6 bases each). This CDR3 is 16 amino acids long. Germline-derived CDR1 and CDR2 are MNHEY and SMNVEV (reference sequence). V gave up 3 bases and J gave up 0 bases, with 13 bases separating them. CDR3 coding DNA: TGTGCCAGCAGTTTGCGGGGACAAACTAGCACAGATACGCAGTATTTT. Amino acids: CASSLRGQTSTDTQYF.

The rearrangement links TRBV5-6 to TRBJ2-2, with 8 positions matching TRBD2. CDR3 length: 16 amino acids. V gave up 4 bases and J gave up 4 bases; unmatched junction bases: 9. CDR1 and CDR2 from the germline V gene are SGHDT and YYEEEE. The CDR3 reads CASSPRGGSVTGELFF. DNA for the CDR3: TGTGCCAGCAGCCCCCGGGGGGGGTCGGTCACCGGGGAGCTGTTTTTT.

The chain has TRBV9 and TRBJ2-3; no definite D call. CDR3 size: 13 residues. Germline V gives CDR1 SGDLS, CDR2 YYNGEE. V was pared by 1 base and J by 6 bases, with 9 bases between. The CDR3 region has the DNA TGTGCCAGCAGCGTACGCCCTGGGGATACGCAGTATTTT. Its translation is CASSVRPGDTQYF.

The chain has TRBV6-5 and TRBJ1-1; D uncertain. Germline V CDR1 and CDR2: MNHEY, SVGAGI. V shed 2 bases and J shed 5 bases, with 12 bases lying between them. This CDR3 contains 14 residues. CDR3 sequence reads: CASSYRGRETEAFF. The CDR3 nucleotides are TGTGCCAGCAGTTACCGTGGGAGGGAAACTGAAGCTTTCTTT.

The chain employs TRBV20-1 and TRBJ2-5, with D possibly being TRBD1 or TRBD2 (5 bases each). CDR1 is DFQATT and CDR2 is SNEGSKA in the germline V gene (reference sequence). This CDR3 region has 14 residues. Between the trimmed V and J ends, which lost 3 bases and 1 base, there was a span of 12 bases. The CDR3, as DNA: TGCAGTGCTAGTCCAGAGGGGCCCCAAGAGACCCAGTACTTC. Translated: CSASPEGPQETQYF.

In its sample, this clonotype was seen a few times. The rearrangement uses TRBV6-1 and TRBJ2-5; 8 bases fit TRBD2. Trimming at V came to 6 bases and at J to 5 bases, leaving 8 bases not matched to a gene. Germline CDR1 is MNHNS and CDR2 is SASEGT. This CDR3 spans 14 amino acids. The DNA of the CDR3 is TGTGCCAGCAGCAGGGTAGCGGGAACTGAGACCCAGTACTTC. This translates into CASSRVAGTETQYF.

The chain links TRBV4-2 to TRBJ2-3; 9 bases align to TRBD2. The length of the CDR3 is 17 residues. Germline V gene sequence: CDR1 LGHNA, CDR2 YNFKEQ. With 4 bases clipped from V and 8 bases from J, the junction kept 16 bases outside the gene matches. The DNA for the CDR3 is TGTGCCAGCAGCCCATTAAGCGGGGGGCCTCTTGTGGGTACGCAGTATTTT. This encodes CASSPLSGGPLVGTQYF.

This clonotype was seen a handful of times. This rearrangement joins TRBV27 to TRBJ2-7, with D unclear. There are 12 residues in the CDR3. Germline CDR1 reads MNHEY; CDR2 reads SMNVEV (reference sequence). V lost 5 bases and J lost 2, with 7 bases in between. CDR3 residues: CASSGLTYEQYF. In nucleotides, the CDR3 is TGTGCCAGCAGTGGGCTTACCTACGAGCAGTACTTC.

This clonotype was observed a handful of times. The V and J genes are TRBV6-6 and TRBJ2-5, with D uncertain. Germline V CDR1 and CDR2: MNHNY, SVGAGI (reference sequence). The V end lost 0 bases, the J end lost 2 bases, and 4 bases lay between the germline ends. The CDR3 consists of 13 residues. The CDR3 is CASSYSSQETQYF. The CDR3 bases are TGTGCCAGCAGTTACTCGTCTCAAGAGACCCAGTACTTC.

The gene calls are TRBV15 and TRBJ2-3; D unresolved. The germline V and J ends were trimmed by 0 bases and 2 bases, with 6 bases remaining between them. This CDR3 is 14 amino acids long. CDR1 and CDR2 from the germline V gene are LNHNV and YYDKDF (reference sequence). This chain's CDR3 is CATSRDRITDTQYF. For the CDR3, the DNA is TGTGCCACCAGCAGAGACAGAATCACAGATACGCAGTATTTT.

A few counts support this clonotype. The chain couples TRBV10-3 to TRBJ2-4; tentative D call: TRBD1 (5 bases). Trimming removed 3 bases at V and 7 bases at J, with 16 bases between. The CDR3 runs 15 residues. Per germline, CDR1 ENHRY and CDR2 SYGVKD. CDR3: CAISEPRWKGNIQYF. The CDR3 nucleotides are TGTGCCATCAGTGAACCCCGTTGGAAGGGGAACATTCAGTACTTC.

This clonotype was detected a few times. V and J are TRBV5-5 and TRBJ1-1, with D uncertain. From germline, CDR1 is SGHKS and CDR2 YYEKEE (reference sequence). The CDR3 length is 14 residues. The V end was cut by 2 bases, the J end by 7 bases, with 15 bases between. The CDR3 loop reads CASSLQWGRHEAFF. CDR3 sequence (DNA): TGTGCCAGCAGCTTACAGTGGGGTCGCCATGAAGCTTTCTTT.

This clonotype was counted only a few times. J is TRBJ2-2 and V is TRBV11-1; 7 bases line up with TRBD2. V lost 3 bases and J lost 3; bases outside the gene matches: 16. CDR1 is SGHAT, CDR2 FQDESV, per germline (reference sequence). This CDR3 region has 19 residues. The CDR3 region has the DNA TGTGCCAGCAGCTTTGATCGAGGCGGGGGAGCGCTTCACACCGGGGAGCTGTTTTTT. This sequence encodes CASSFDRGGGALHTGELFF.

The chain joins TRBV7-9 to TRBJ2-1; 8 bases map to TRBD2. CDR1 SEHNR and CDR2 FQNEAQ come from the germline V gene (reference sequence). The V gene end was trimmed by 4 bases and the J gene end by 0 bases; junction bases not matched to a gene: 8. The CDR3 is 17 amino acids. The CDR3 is CASSSKLAASSYNEQFF. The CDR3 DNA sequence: TGTGCCAGCAGCTCGAAACTAGCGGCCTCCTCCTACAATGAGCAGTTCTTC.

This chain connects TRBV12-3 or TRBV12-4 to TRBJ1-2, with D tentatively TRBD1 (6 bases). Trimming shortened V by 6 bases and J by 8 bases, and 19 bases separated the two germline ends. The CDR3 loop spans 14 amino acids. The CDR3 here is CASSPLGGRSGYTF. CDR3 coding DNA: TGTGCCAGCAGCCCCTTGGGGGGGCGCAGCGGCTACACCTTC.

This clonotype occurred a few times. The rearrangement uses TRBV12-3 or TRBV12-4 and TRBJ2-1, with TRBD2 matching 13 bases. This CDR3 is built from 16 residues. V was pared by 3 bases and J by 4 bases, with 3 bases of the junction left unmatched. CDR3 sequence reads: CASSFGTSGAYNEQFF. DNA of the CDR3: TGTGCCAGCAGTTTTGGGACTAGCGGGGCATACAATGAGCAGTTCTTC.

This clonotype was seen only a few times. CDR3 DNA: TGTGCCAGCAGACGCGACAGGGCTTCACCCCTCCACTTT. This encodes CASRRDRASPLHF. The chain joins TRBV12-3 or TRBV12-4 to TRBJ1-6, with TRBD1 matching over 7 bases. This CDR3 spans 13 amino acids. V lost 6 bases to trimming and J lost 9 bases; unmatched junction nucleotides: 5.

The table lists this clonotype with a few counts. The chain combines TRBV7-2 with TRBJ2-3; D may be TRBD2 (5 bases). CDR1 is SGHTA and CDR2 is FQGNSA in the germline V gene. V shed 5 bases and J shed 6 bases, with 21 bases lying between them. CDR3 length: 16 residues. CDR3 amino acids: CASSPREGSRVDTQYF. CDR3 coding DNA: TGTGCCAGCAGCCCCCGGGAAGGGAGTCGAGTTGATACGCAGTATTTT. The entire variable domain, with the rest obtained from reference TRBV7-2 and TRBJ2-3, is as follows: GAGVSQSPSNKVTEKGKDVELRCDPISGHTALYWYRQSLGQGLEFLIYFQGNSAPDKSGLPSDRFSAERTGGSVSTLTIQRTQQEDSAVYLCASSPREGSRVDTQYFGPGTRLTVL.

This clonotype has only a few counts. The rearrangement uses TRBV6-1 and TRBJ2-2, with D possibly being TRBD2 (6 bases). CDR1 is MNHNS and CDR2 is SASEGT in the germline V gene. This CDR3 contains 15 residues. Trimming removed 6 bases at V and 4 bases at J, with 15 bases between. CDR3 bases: TGTGCCAGCAGGAGGGACTCTCTAGGCACCGGGGAGCTGTTTTTT. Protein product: CASRRDSLGTGELFF.

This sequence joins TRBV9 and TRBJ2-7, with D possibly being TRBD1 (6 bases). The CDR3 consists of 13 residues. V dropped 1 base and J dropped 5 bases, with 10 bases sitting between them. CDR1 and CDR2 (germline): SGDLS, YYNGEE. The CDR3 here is CASSVYPGDEQYF. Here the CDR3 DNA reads TGTGCCAGCAGCGTATACCCAGGGGACGAGCAGTACTTC.

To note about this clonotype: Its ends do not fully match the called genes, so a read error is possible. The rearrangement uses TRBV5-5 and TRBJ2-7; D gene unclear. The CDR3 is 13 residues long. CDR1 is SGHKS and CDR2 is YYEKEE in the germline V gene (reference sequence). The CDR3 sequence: CASSFWTSNEQYF. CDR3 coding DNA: TGTGCCAGCAGCTTTTGGACCTCCAACGAGCAGTACTTC.